This is a list of T cell receptor beta chains from one sample in a study of graft-versus-host responses after intestinal transplantation. These receptors have no identified antigens. Sequencing was performed with immunoSEQ multiplex PCR; in TCRdb, only in-frame clones are kept and a portion is missing. The sample consists of fewer than 90,000 clones, about 95% of them appearing once. Sequenced material: unstimulated CD4+ T cells sorted from spleen or lymph node cells, taken before transplant. Every receptor here comes from a human donor who was the organ donor for an intestinal transplant. Each CDR3 is given with its conserved first and last residue.

v_gene	CDR3aa
TRBV5-4	CASSQTPGGTDTQYF
TRBV6-5	CASTQGHNSPLHF
TRBV5-6	CASSPRLAGLQETQYF
TRBV10-3	CAISESSSVVQYEQYF
TRBV28	CASSYADRARIGYTF
TRBV18	CASSPGSMNTEAFF
TRBV6-5	CASSEGRQNTEAFF
TRBV7-9	CASSLAGNGYTF
TRBV18	CASSPESTARSYTF
TRBV6-1	CASSEDRVYGYTF
TRBV11-3	CASSSRQQNTEAFF
TRBV9	CASSVGQGGNYGYTF
TRBV2	CASREGTQYF
TRBV5-4	CASSPGQGIQETQYF
TRBV27	CASRLTGSSGNTIYF
TRBV28	CAARETPTGKLFF
TRBV7-9	CASSFAGLAGTDTQYF
TRBV29-1	CSVDGRGNTEAFF
TRBV28	CASSFQWNTEAFF
TRBV2	CASSESGRLSYEQYF
TRBV5-1	CASSLEFKTDTQYF
TRBV28	CASSFEYNYGYTF
TRBV10-1	CASSLPFGRGRGYTF
TRBV7-9	CASSFLNTEAFF
TRBV2	CASSESGGDPLHF
TRBV5-1	CASSPGRQSYEQYF
TRBV19	CASSIGTQGRVTDTQYF
TRBV12-5	CASGREWSSGNTIYF
TRBV5-5	CASSQKGGQEFYGYTF
TRBV5-5	CASSPGPLLMEQYF
TRBV19	CASSILRVNLPQVGYTF
TRBV7-2	CASSLDLSRLSYNSPLHF
TRBV21-1	CASILRTDPYCTDTQYF
TRBV4-2	CASSQVRLGGSYNEQFF
TRBV27	CASSLLGKGGYTF
TRBV6-1	CASSALSGDYGYTF
TRBV5-6	CASSWRLGNTDTQYF
TRBV6-5	CASSGGSSNQPQHF
TRBV4-3	CASSQEVTVAGGYNEQFF
TRBV7-2	CASSSRTGATSPLHF
TRBV7-7	CASSEKTDSRLSGNTIYF
TRBV4-2	CASSPRLAGAFTDTQYF
TRBV7-8	CASSNRGRGTEAFF
TRBV9	CASSEGKTGGVHNEQFF
TRBV19	CASSIDRNTEAFF
TRBV5-5	CASSLQTRGTQETQYF
TRBV7-3	CASSLYTSDEQFF
TRBV5-8	CASRVGGTAYSPLHF
TRBV2	CASRQIEETQYF
TRBV11-2	CASSPGRDNSPLHF
TRBV2	CASRRGEATDTQYF
TRBV7-2	CASSSSGTSGANTGELFF
TRBV29-1	CSVGGNQPQHF
TRBV9	CATLRGHNTEAFF
TRBV18	CASSPDPERSQHF